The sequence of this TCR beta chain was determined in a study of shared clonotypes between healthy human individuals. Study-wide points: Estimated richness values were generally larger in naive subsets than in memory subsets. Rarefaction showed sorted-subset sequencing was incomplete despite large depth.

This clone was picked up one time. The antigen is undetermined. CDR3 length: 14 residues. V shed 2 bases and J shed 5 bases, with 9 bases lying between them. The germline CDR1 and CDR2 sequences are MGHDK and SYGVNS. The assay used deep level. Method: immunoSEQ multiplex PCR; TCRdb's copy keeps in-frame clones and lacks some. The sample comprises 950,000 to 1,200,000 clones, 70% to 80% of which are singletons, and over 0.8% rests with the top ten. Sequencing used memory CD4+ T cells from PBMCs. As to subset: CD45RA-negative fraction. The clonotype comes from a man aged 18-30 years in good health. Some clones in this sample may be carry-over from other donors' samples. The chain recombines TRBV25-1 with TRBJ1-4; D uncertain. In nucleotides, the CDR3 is TGTGCCAGCAGTGAAGGAGCCTTGAATGAAAAACTGTTTTTT. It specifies CASSEGALNEKLFF. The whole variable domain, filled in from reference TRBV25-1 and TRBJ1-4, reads EADIYQTPRYLVIGTGKKITLECSQTMGHDKMYWYQQDPGMELHLIHYSYGVNSTEKGDLSSESTVSRIRTEHFPLTLESARPSHTSQYLCASSEGALNEKLFFGSGTQLSVL.